This T cell receptor (beta chain) was recovered during a study of PD-1 blockade in mismatch repair-deficient tumors. Overall study results and limits: Rapid post-treatment expansion, then contraction, generally preceding radiologic response, marked tumor-resident clones.

This clone is medium-sized by share. Its antigen is not known. Other nucleotide sequences from this sample produce the same CDR3. Mismatch repair deficiency was confirmed in all patients, by PCR or immunohistochemistry. TCR sequencing covered a few patients who responded to pembrolizumab. Trimming removed 1 base from V and 2 bases from J, with 10 bases in between. There are 14 residues in the CDR3. Germline V lookup: CDR1 SGHNT, CDR2 YYREEE (reference sequence). Using immunoSEQ multiplex PCR, the repertoire was profiled, and TCRdb retains in-frame clones only, with some absent. The data show about 67,000 clones, roughly 80% seen once.

The chain is built from TRBV5-4 and TRBJ2-7; a possible D gene is TRBD1 (5 bases). This clonotype was sampled from an adult with mismatch repair-deficient cancer. The sequencing used peripheral blood, collected 2 weeks after starting pembrolizumab. CDR3 in DNA: TGTGCCAGCAGCTTGACGACAGACCCCTACGAGCAGTACTTC. It codes for CASSLTTDPYEQYF.